A single sample gave rise to the 14 T cell receptor beta chains below, sequenced in a study of T cells of healthy individuals. TCRdb analysed the 5' RACE reads with MiXCR anew, one entry per CDR3 protein. The sample contains around 90,000 distinct CDR3 sequences, about 5% of which appear only once. All receptors come from a female donor in good health.

In this sample, this clonotype turned up a few times. The chain uses TRBV19 and TRBJ2-2; D is unclear. Trimming removed 0 bases from V and 0 bases from J, with 11 bases in between. Germline-derived CDR1 and CDR2 are LNHDA and SQIVND (reference sequence). The CDR3 loop spans 17 amino acids. The DNA of the CDR3 is TGTGCCAGTAGTATAGATCTATTCAGAGCGAACACCGGGGAGCTGTTTTTT. Its translation is CASSIDLFRANTGELFF.

The J gene is TRBJ2-5, the V gene TRBV6-5; tentative D call: TRBD1 (6 bases). The CDR3 has 13 amino acids. The V end was cut by 5 bases, the J end by 7 bases, with 14 bases between. CDR1 MNHEY and CDR2 SVGAGI come from the germline V gene. The CDR3 loop reads CASSVGHQGTQYF. The CDR3 DNA follows: TGTGCCAGCAGTGTGGGACACCAGGGGACCCAGTACTTC.

This clonotype was detected ten times or more. J is TRBJ2-3 and V is TRBV20-1; TRBD2 matches at 10 bases. V shed 0 bases, J shed 6 bases, and the junction held 12 bases outside the gene matches. The CDR3 totals 17 residues. CDR1 is DFQATT, CDR2 SNEGSKA, per germline (reference sequence). The CDR3, as DNA: TGCAGTGCTAGAGATTGGTTCAGCGGGAGGGTCGCGGATACGCAGTATTTT. This encodes CSARDWFSGRVADTQYF.

This clonotype appeared many times. The chain combines TRBV12-3 or TRBV12-4 with TRBJ2-1, with a possible D match to TRBD2 (6 bases). The V end was cut by 3 bases, the J end by 9 bases, with 12 bases between. The CDR3 length is 13 residues. This CDR3 reads CASSFMTSGEQFF. CDR3 DNA: TGTGCCAGCAGTTTTATGACTAGTGGTGAGCAGTTCTTC.

This clonotype was seen ten or more times. V and J are TRBV20-1 and TRBJ2-1; D uncertain. The germline V gene has CDR1 DFQATT and CDR2 SNEGSKA (reference sequence). V lost 7 bases, J lost 9 bases, and 13 bases lay in between. The CDR3 consists of 11 residues. CDR3: CSVPSTGEQFF. In DNA, the CDR3 is TGCAGTGTTCCCTCTACCGGTGAGCAGTTCTTC.

This chain links TRBV6-2 or TRBV6-3 with TRBJ1-5, with TRBD1 matching over 8 bases. There are 16 residues in the CDR3. CDR1 and CDR2 (germline): MNHEY, SVGEGT. V was pared by 5 bases and J by 0 bases, with 6 bases of the junction left unmatched. The chain's CDR3 is CASSPGTGYSNQPQHF. The CDR3 DNA sequence: TGTGCCAGCAGTCCTGGGACAGGTTATAGCAATCAGCCCCAGCATTTT.

This clonotype was recorded many times. V is TRBV6-5 and J is TRBJ2-3; TRBD1 agrees at 8 bases. This CDR3 has 17 amino acids. Germline CDR1 MNHEY, CDR2 SVGAGI. The V and J ends lost 5 bases and 2 bases, in that order; junction bases with no gene match: 12. CDR3 sequence: CASSHTGGRPVTDTQYF. The CDR3 DNA follows: TGTGCCAGCAGTCACACAGGGGGGCGTCCCGTCACAGATACGCAGTATTTT.

The sample holds many counts of this clonotype. The chain employs TRBV4-1 and TRBJ2-7; no firm D call. V dropped 0 bases and J dropped 3 bases, with 12 bases sitting between them. CDR3 length: 15 amino acids. Germline CDR1 is MGHRA and CDR2 is YSYEKL. CDR3 DNA sequence: TGCGCCAGCAGCCAAGAGGTGGCAGCTTTCTACGAGCAGTACTTC. Residues: CASSQEVAAFYEQYF.

The table lists this clonotype with many counts. The chain employs TRBV5-5 and TRBJ2-2; 11 nucleotides line up with TRBD2. J gave up 0 bases and V 4 bases, and 2 bases lay outside the gene matches. This CDR3 is built from 16 residues. Germline assignment: CDR1 SGHKS and CDR2 YYEKEE (reference sequence). This CDR3 reads CASSQGLAANTGELFF. The CDR3 DNA reads as TGTGCCAGCAGCCAGGGACTAGCGGCGAACACCGGGGAGCTGTTTTTT. Looking up the rest from reference TRBV5-5 and TRBJ2-2 gives the full variable domain: DAGVTQSPTHLIKTRGQQVTLRCSPISGHKSVSWYQQVLGQGPQFIFQYYEKEERGRGNFPDRFSARQFPNYSSELNVNALLLGDSALYLCASSQGLAANTGELFFGEGSRLTVL.

At least ten counts were recorded for this clonotype. The chain links TRBV7-2 to TRBJ2-7; 8 bases map to TRBD1. The CDR3 totals 14 residues. The V segment lost 4 bases and the J segment 2 bases; nucleotides outside the gene matches: 4. Germline V CDR1 and CDR2: SGHTA, FQGNSA. CDR3 bases: TGTGCCAGCAGCTATTGGACAGGGACCTACGAGCAGTACTTC. It yields the protein CASSYWTGTYEQYF.

This clonotype was observed many times. The chain is built from TRBV7-9 and TRBJ2-3, with no clear D. Germline-derived CDR1 and CDR2 are SEHNR and FQNEAQ (reference sequence). The CDR3 is 13 amino acids. Trimming shortened V by 2 bases and J by 3 bases, and 6 bases separated the two germline ends. The CDR3 region has the DNA TGTGCCAGCAGCTTACCAGCAACAGATACGCAGTATTTT. Amino acid sequence: CASSLPATDTQYF.

This clonotype has a handful of counts. This CDR3 reads CALWGRRDTEAFF. DNA for the CDR3: TGTGCCTTATGGGGTAGGAGGGACACTGAAGCTTTCTTT. This rearrangement joins TRBV30 to TRBJ1-1, with D hard to call. CDR1 and CDR2 from the germline V gene are GTSNPN and SVGIG (reference sequence). CDR3 length equals 13 residues. Trimming took off 7 bases at V and 3 bases at J, with 15 bases between the two ends.

This clonotype has more than one count but fewer than ten. V usage is TRBV29-1 and J usage is TRBJ2-5; the match to TRBD2 covers 8 bases. Germline V lookup: CDR1 SQVTM, CDR2 ANQGSEA. V was pared by 5 bases and J by 1 base, with 9 bases of the junction left unmatched. The CDR3 length is 15 residues. CDR3 DNA: TGCAGCGTTCCTACTAGCGGAGACTTCCAAGAGACCCAGTACTTC. Amino acids: CSVPTSGDFQETQYF.

This clonotype was seen more than once but under ten times. This chain links TRBV5-1 with TRBJ2-7, with unresolved D. Germline assignment: CDR1 SGHRS and CDR2 YFSETQ. Deletions cut 0 bases from V and 4 bases from J, with 5 bases between. This CDR3 spans 12 amino acids. The CDR3 loop reads CASSLGEYEQYF. DNA of the CDR3: TGCGCCAGCAGCTTGGGTGAATACGAGCAGTACTTC.